Reported below is one T cell receptor beta chain. The antigen remains undetermined. This CDR3 contains 14 residues. V shed 3 bases and J 5 bases; nucleotides not matched to a gene: 2. Germline V CDR1 and CDR2: LNHDA, SQIVND (reference sequence). The PCR was carried out with 60 Vbeta primers and 13 Jbeta primers. TCRdb's copy holds only in-frame clones and misses some; the assay was immunoSEQ multiplex PCR. In the table there are around 190,000 clones, 75% to 90% of which are singletons. Nominally healthy donors were sampled, though unrecorded immune exposures were likely. The record originates from a study of cytomegalovirus exposure and HLA in healthy donors. Study observations and caveats: Further analysis was carried out later, and it showed several of the most significant clusters appearing linked to common viral pathogens. Investigators reported fewer than 200 TCR beta chains as tied to cytomegalovirus.

Material for sequencing was PBMCs. The V gene is TRBV19, the J gene TRBJ1-4; 8 nucleotides agree with TRBD1. This sequence was found in a woman in her twenties or thirties in good health and CMV-seronegative. CDR3 sequence: CASSIQGANEKLFF. DNA of the CDR3: TGTGCCAGTAGTATCCAGGGGGCAAATGAAAAACTGTTTTTT. Together with reference TRBV19 and TRBJ1-4, the CDR3 gives the full variable domain: DGGITQSPKYLFRKEGQNVTLSCEQNLNHDAMYWYRQDPGQGLRLIYYSQIVNDFQKGDIAEGYSVSREKKESFPLTVTSAQKNPTAFYLCASSIQGANEKLFFGSGTQLSVL.